These 2 T cell receptor beta chains share one sample of origin, sequenced in a study of vaccination and CD4 T cells after COVID-19. Treatment denoted: roughly 10-day PBMC culture with coronavirus spike peptide pools or control peptides (ViraFEST assay). Ahead of the COVID-19 pandemic (2011-2018), the CD4+ T cells of the unexposed donor were collected. Their antigens are not known. The study sequenced cultured CD4+ T cell DNA using the Oncomine TCR Beta short-read assay. TCRdb processed the PCR reads anew with MiXCR; each CDR3 protein has one entry. This sample carries roughly 7,300 distinct CDR3 sequences, roughly 50% of them seen once, and the ten largest clones take around a third. Sequencing input: CD4+ T cells from blood, cultured in vitro. All receptors come from a human donor in good health.

This chain joins TRBV6-4 and TRBJ2-3, with 8 bases that match TRBD2. With 8 bases clipped from V and 4 bases from J, the junction kept 14 bases outside the gene matches. CDR1 and CDR2 from the germline V gene are MRHNA and SNTAGT. CDR3 size: 16 residues. The CDR3 nucleotides are TGTGCCAGCGGGGGTGACCCAAGCGGGGGTGCAGATACGCAGTATTTT. The encoded protein is CASGGDPSGGADTQYF.

This clonotype was observed a few times. The chain combines TRBV2 with TRBJ1-5, with no clear D. Germline CDR1 reads SNHLY; CDR2 reads FYNNEI. V lost 7 bases to trimming and J lost 0 bases, with 10 bases between them. The CDR3 is 14 amino acids. The DNA of the CDR3 is TGTGCCAGCACACGGGCAGCTAGCAATCAGCCCCAGCATTTT. It yields the protein CASTRAASNQPQHF.